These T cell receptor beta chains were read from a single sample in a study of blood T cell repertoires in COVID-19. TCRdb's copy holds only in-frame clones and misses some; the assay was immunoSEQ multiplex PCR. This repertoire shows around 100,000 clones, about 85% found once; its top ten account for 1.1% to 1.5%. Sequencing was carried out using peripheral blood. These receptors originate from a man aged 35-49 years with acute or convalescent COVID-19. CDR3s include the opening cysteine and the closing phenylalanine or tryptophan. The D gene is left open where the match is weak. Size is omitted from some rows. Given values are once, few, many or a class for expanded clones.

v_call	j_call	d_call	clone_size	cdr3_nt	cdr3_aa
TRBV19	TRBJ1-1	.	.	TGTGCCAGCTATATGGAGGGGGGGCCGAACACTGAAGCTTTCTTT	CASYMEGGPNTEAFF
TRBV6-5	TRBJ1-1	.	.	TGTGCCAGCGGAGATCGCACTGAAGCTTTCTTT	CASGDRTEAFF
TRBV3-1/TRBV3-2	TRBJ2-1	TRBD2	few	TGTGCCAGCAGCCGTCTACGAAGCGGGGCGGGATCGCTCTCCTACAATGAGCAGTTCTTC	CASSRLRSGAGSLSYNEQFF
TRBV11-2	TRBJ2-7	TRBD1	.	TGTGCCAGCAGCGGACAGGGCCACTCCTACGAGCAGTACTTC	CASSGQGHSYEQYF
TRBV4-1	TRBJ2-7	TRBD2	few	TGCGCCAGCAGCCCCAGCTTAGCGGGGGCCTACGAGCAGTACTTC	CASSPSLAGAYEQYF
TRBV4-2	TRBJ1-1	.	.	TGTGCCAGCAGTACAGGAACTGAAGCTTTCTTT	CASSTGTEAFF
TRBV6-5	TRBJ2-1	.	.	TGTGCCAGCAGTTACAAGCGAAACTCCTACAATGAGCAGTTCTTC	CASSYKRNSYNEQFF
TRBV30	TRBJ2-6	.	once	TGTGCCTGGAGTGAGGGGCACGTGGTCCCCTACTCTGGGGCCAACGTCCTGACTTTC	CAWSEGHVVPYSGANVLTF
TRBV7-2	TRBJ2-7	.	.	TGTGCCAGCAGCTACGACAGGAGCTACGAGCAGTACTTC	CASSYDRSYEQYF
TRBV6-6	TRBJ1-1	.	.	TGTGCCAGCAGGGGCGCGCCCTGGATAGGTGGTTTTGCTTTCTTT	CASRGAPWIGGFAFF
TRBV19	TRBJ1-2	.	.	TGTGCCAGTAGACCTCTGGACGGGAGTAAGGGCTACACCTTC	CASRPLDGSKGYTF
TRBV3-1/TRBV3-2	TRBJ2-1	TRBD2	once	TGTGCCAGCAGCCACGCACCGGGACTAGCTTGGTATGAGCAGTTCTTC	CASSHAPGLAWYEQFF
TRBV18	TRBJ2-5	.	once	TGTGCCAGCTCACCGCTGGAGGGGGCAGAGACCCAGTACTTC	CASSPLEGAETQYF
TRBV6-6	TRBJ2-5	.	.	TGTGCCAGCAGTAGGACAGACCAAGAGACCCAGTACTTC	CASSRTDQETQYF
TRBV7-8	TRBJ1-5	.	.	TGTGCCAGCAGCTTAGTAGCCGCTGGACAACTAAGGTATAGCAATCAGCCCCAGCATTTT	CASSLVAAGQLRYSNQPQHF
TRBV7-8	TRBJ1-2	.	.	TGTGCCAGCAGCAGACTCCGGGACACCTTAATCCTCTATGGCTACACCTTC	CASSRLRDTLILYGYTF
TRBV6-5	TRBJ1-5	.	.	TGTGCCAGCAGTTACTCCGGACAGAACAATCAGCCCCAGCATTTT	CASSYSGQNNQPQHF
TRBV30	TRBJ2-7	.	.	TGTGCCTGGAGTGTATCAGGTTTCGGCGAGCAGTACTTC	CAWSVSGFGEQYF
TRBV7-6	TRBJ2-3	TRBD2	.	TGTGCCAGCAGCTTAGATCCTAGCGGGAGACTGGATACGCAGTATTTT	CASSLDPSGRLDTQYF
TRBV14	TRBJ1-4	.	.	TGTGCCTCGAAGCAGGGGAAAGTGGTTGCAACTAATGAAAAACTGTTTTTT	CASKQGKVVATNEKLFF
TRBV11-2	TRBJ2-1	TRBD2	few	TGTGCCAGCAGCACGGGGGGCGGGAGGGCCAATGAGCAGTTCTTC	CASSTGGGRANEQFF
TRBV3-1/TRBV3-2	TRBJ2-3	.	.	TGTGCCAGCAGTTCCGCGCGGCCTTCCACAGATACGCAGTATTTT	CASSSARPSTDTQYF
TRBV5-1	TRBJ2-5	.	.	TGCGCCAGCAGCTTACACTCAGGGGTTCAAGAGACCCAGTACTTC	CASSLHSGVQETQYF
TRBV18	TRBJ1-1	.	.	TGTGCCAGCTCAGGGTATTCAGGGATGGGATATACTGAAGCTTTCTTT	CASSGYSGMGYTEAFF
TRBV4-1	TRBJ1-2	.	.	TGCGCCAGCAGCCCGATACCCAGGGGCTATGGCTACACCTTC	CASSPIPRGYGYTF
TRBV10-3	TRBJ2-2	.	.	TGTGCCATCAGTGAGTCGACTGTAACCGGGGAGCTGTTTTTT	CAISESTVTGELFF
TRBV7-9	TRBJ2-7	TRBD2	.	TGTGCCAGCAGCGCCACTAGCGGTTACGAGCAGTACTTC	CASSATSGYEQYF
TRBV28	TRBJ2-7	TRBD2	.	TGTGCCAGCAGTTCCCCCGGGACTAGCGCGTACGAGCAGTACTTC	CASSSPGTSAYEQYF
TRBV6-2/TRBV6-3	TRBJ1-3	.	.	TGTGCCAGCAGCCCCCCGGGAAGCCGAAACACCATATATTTT	CASSPPGSRNTIYF
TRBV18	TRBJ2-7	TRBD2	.	TGTGCCAGCTCACCGTCTAGCGGGAGTAATGAGCAGTACTTC	CASSPSSGSNEQYF
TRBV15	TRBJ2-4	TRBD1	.	TGTGCCACCAGCAGAGGGGGACAGGGGGGTTACATTCAGTACTTC	CATSRGGQGGYIQYF
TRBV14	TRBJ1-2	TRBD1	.	TGTGCCAGCAGCCAAGAGGGGACAGGGACTCCTTTCACCTTC	CASSQEGTGTPFTF
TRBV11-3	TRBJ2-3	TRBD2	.	TGTGCCAGCAGCATCGGCGGGGGGATCACAGATACGCAGTATTTT	CASSIGGGITDTQYF
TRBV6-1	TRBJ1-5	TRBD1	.	TGTGCCAGCAGTGAAGCTCGGACAGGAGGAAGCAATCAGCCCCAGCATTTT	CASSEARTGGSNQPQHF
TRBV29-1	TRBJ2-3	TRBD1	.	TGCAGCGTTGCATCGGACAGGAGCGGTAATACGCAGTATTTT	CSVASDRSGNTQYF
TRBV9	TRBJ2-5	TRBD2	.	TGTGCCAGCAGCGCCGAGCCCCCGGGACTAGCGGGGACCGCGGGAGAGACCCAGTACTTC	CASSAEPPGLAGTAGETQYF
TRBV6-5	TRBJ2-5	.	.	TGTGCCAGCAAAGCGGCAGAGACCCAGTACTTC	CASKAAETQYF
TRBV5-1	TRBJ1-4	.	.	TGCGCCAGCAGCGCCGAGCCCGGGTTGGCGGAAAAACTGTTTTTT	CASSAEPGLAEKLFF
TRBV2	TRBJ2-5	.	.	TGTGCCAGCAGTCCTGAAGAGACCCAGTACTTC	CASSPEETQYF
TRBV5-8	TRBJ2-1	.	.	TGTGCCAGCAGCCCCGGACTGTTCTCCTACAATGAGCAGTTCTTC	CASSPGLFSYNEQFF
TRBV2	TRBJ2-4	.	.	TGTGCCAGCCTCCAGGAACGGTCCTTGGCCAAAAACATTCAGTACTTC	CASLQERSLAKNIQYF
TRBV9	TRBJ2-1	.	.	TGTGCCAGCAGCTCACCCTTGACTAGGAATGAGCAGTTCTTC	CASSSPLTRNEQFF
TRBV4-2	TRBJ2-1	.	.	TGTGCCAGCAGCCAAGAGCCAGGCGGGATGCAGTTCTTC	CASSQEPGGMQFF
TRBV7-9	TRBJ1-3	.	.	TGTGCCAGCAGGCCCGGACAGAGCTCTGGAAACACCATATATTTT	CASRPGQSSGNTIYF
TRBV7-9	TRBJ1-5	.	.	TGTGCCAGCAGCTTAAACAGCATAGTCAATCAGCCCCAGCATTTT	CASSLNSIVNQPQHF
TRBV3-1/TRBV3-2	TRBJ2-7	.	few	TGTGCCAGCAGCGATGGGAGTTCCTACGAGCAGTACTTC	CASSDGSSYEQYF
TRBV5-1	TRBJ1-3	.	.	TGCGCCAGCAGCTTGGAAGCGCAGCCGACTGGAAACACCATATATTTT	CASSLEAQPTGNTIYF
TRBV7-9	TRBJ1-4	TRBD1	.	TGTGCCAGCAGCACCGGACAGGGGAGGCAGGAAAAACTGTTTTTT	CASSTGQGRQEKLFF
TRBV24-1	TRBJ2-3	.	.	TGTGCCACCAGTGATCTCCGGGGTACGCAGTATTTT	CATSDLRGTQYF